These T cell receptor beta chains were read from a single sample in a study of T cells in Graves' hyperthyroidism and ophthalmopathy. TCRdb reanalysed the multiplex PCR reads using MiXCR and keeps one entry per CDR3 protein. The sample has around 350,000 distinct CDR3 sequences, 15% to 19% seen once. Sequencing was performed on blood. The receptors were sampled from a woman aged 18-30 years with Graves' hyperthyroidism that later progressed to Graves' ophthalmopathy. CDR3s include the opening cysteine and the closing phenylalanine or tryptophan. Each record gives: CDR3 DNA, CDR3 protein, V gene, D gene, J gene, clone size. The D gene is left open where the match is weak. Clone size is stated in some rows and not others, as once, few, many or a class when expanded.

cdr3_nt: TGTGCCACCAGCAGAGATGGGTACAGCGGGAGGGCCGATACGGAGACCCAGTACTTC; cdr3_aa: CATSRDGYSGRADTETQYF; v_call: TRBV15; d_call: TRBD2; j_call: TRBJ2-5; clone_size: many
cdr3_nt: TGTGCCAGCAGTTCCGGGACAGGGGTTGGCGAGACCCAGTACTTC; cdr3_aa: CASSSGTGVGETQYF; v_call: TRBV2; d_call: TRBD1; j_call: TRBJ2-5; clone_size: many
cdr3_nt: TGTGCCAGCAGCCCCGTGCGGGCCAAATACAATGAGCAGTTCTTC; cdr3_aa: CASSPVRAKYNEQFF; v_call: TRBV7-9; d_call: -; j_call: TRBJ2-1; clone_size: many
cdr3_nt: TGTGCCAGCAGTTTTTATGGGGGGAGCTCCTACAATGAGCAGTTCTTC; cdr3_aa: CASSFYGGSSYNEQFF; v_call: TRBV27; d_call: -; j_call: TRBJ2-1; clone_size: few
cdr3_nt: TGTGCCAGCAGGGGGACAGAAGAGACCCAGTACTTC; cdr3_aa: CASRGTEETQYF; v_call: TRBV28; d_call: TRBD1; j_call: TRBJ2-5; clone_size: many
cdr3_nt: TGCAGCGTTGACGGCAGGGATACAGATACGCAGTATTTT; cdr3_aa: CSVDGRDTDTQYF; v_call: TRBV29-1; d_call: -; j_call: TRBJ2-3; clone_size: many
cdr3_nt: TGCAGCGTCGCCGGTGGGATCCCCTACGAGCAGTACTTC; cdr3_aa: CSVAGGIPYEQYF; v_call: TRBV29-1; d_call: -; j_call: TRBJ2-7; clone_size: few
cdr3_nt: TGCAGTTCCTCTGGAGGTACACCTAGTAGCAATCAGCCCCAGCATTTT; cdr3_aa: CSSSGGTPSSNQPQHF; v_call: TRBV20-1; d_call: -; j_call: TRBJ1-5; clone_size: many
cdr3_nt: TGTGCCAGCAGGGACGATCAGCCCCAGCATTTT; cdr3_aa: CASRDDQPQHF; v_call: TRBV28; d_call: -; j_call: TRBJ1-5; clone_size: many
cdr3_nt: TGTGCCAGCAGCACGGGACAGTCCTACGAGCAGTACTTC; cdr3_aa: CASSTGQSYEQYF; v_call: TRBV3-1; d_call: TRBD1; j_call: TRBJ2-7; clone_size: many
cdr3_nt: TGTGCCAGCAGTGACTCAACGACTAGCGACTACGAGCAGTACTTC; cdr3_aa: CASSDSTTSDYEQYF; v_call: TRBV6-4; d_call: TRBD2; j_call: TRBJ2-7; clone_size: -
cdr3_nt: TGTGCCAGCAGCCAAACAGTGTCCTCCTACGAGCAGTACTTC; cdr3_aa: CASSQTVSSYEQYF; v_call: TRBV7-9; d_call: -; j_call: TRBJ2-7; clone_size: many
cdr3_nt: TGCGCCAGCACCTCGTCCTTGGTTGGGGATTCACCCCTCCACTTT; cdr3_aa: CASTSSLVGDSPLHF; v_call: TRBV5-1; d_call: -; j_call: TRBJ1-6; clone_size: many
cdr3_nt: TGCAGCGTTGTGGACAGGGGGACCTACGAGCAGTACTTC; cdr3_aa: CSVVDRGTYEQYF; v_call: TRBV29-1; d_call: TRBD1; j_call: TRBJ2-7; clone_size: few
cdr3_nt: TGTGCCAGCAGGCCTGTAGCCAAAAACATTCAGTACTTC; cdr3_aa: CASRPVAKNIQYF; v_call: TRBV2; d_call: -; j_call: TRBJ2-4; clone_size: many
cdr3_nt: TGTGCCAGCAGCGGGGGGACTAGCCGAAACTACGAGACCCAGTACTTC; cdr3_aa: CASSGGTSRNYETQYF; v_call: TRBV7-9; d_call: TRBD2; j_call: TRBJ2-5; clone_size: many
cdr3_nt: TGCAGTGCTAATGGCAGGGGGCGTCAAAAAGGCTACAATGAGCAGTTCTTC; cdr3_aa: CSANGRGRQKGYNEQFF; v_call: TRBV20-1; d_call: TRBD1; j_call: TRBJ2-1; clone_size: few